The rows below give T cell receptor beta chains drawn from one sample of a study of blood T cell repertoires in COVID-19. Sequencing used immunoSEQ multiplex PCR; TCRdb keeps in-frame clones, though not all of them. The sample gives hundreds of thousands of clones, about 91% of which show up once; 9.5% is in the top ten. The sample taken for sequencing was PBMCs or T cells enriched from blood (not recorded which). The receptors were gathered from a woman in her thirties or forties who had recovered from COVID-19. CDR3s include the opening cysteine and the closing phenylalanine or tryptophan. D genes are given only for firm matches. Clone size is shown for a subset of rows, as once, few, many or a class of expanded clone.

v_gene	d_gene	abundance	j_gene	CDR3nt	CDR3aa
TRBV19	TRBD1	-	TRBJ1-1	TGTGCCAGTAGTATCCCAGGGGGTAGGACCACTGAAGCTTTCTTT	CASSIPGGRTTEAFF
TRBV7-3	TRBD2	-	TRBJ2-2	TGTGCCAGCAGCAGAAGCGGGACCTACGGGACCGGGGAGCTGTTTTTT	CASSRSGTYGTGELFF
TRBV3-1/TRBV3-2	-	-	TRBJ1-5	TGTGCCAGGGATGGCGGGTATAGCAATCAGCCCCAGCATTTT	CARDGGYSNQPQHF
TRBV19	-	-	TRBJ2-3	TGTGCCAGTAGTATAGACGAGGGGGTAGATACGCAGTATTTT	CASSIDEGVDTQYF
TRBV6-4	-	-	TRBJ2-3	TGTGCCAGCAGTGTCCTCCTGAGCAGGAGGGCCCTAAGATGCACAGATACGCAGTATTTT	CASSVLLSRRALRCTDTQYF
TRBV2	TRBD2	-	TRBJ2-7	TGTGCCAGCACCCGGACTAGCGGGATGACAGCATCCTACGAGCAGTACTTC	CASTRTSGMTASYEQYF
TRBV7-2	-	-	TRBJ2-7	TGTGCCAGCAGCTTAGCACTGGTGGCGGTCGAGCAGTACTTC	CASSLALVAVEQYF
TRBV28	-	once	TRBJ1-2	TGTGCCAGCAGAACGGGGAACTATGGCTACACCTTC	CASRTGNYGYTF
TRBV4-3	-	-	TRBJ2-7	TGCGCCAGCAGCCAAGGGCCCTCGGAGCAGTACTTC	CASSQGPSEQYF
TRBV11-2	-	-	TRBJ1-6	TGTGCCAGCAGCCCTCGGGAGGGGAAGAATTCACCCCTCCACTTT	CASSPREGKNSPLHF
TRBV19	TRBD1	-	TRBJ1-4	TGTGCCAGTAGTATACAGGGGGCCGGTGAAAAACTGTTTTTT	CASSIQGAGEKLFF
TRBV4-1	-	-	TRBJ1-3	TGCGCCAGCAGCTCCTTGGGGGGGCGAGGAAACACCATATATTTT	CASSSLGGRGNTIYF
TRBV4-3	TRBD1	-	TRBJ1-1	TGCGCCAGCAGCCAAAGTCAGGACAGGGGGAACACTGAAGCTTTCTTT	CASSQSQDRGNTEAFF
TRBV5-4	TRBD1	-	TRBJ2-7	TGTGCCAGCAGTATGGCGATTGAAGGGACAGGGGGCGAGCAGTACTTC	CASSMAIEGTGGEQYF
TRBV11-3	-	-	TRBJ2-5	TGTGCCAGCAGCTTTGGGACTGCGGATCTAGAGACCCAGTACTTC	CASSFGTADLETQYF
TRBV10-1	TRBD1	once	TRBJ1-5	TGCGCCAGCAGTCTGACAGGGAATCAGCCCCAGCATTTT	CASSLTGNQPQHF
TRBV28	TRBD1	-	TRBJ1-2	TGTGCCAGCAGACCGTCGGACAGGGGATCCTATGGCTACACCTTC	CASRPSDRGSYGYTF
TRBV3-1/TRBV3-2	-	once	TRBJ1-5	TGTGCCAGCAGCCAAGCGGGTAATCAGCCCCAGCATTTT	CASSQAGNQPQHF
TRBV19	-	-	TRBJ2-1	TGTGCCAGTAGTACTATCTCCTACAATGAGCAGTTCTTC	CASSTISYNEQFF
TRBV28	TRBD1	-	TRBJ2-7	TGTGCCAGCAGTTTAGGGGACAGAACCCTCGCCGAGCAGTACTTC	CASSLGDRTLAEQYF